Listed below are T cell receptor beta chains from one sample, sequenced in a study of T-cell reconstitution after alpha-beta-depleted transplantation in children. TCRdb re-called the PCR reads with MiXCR, one entry per CDR3 protein. The table records about 540,000 distinct CDR3 sequences, 25% to 30% of them present only once. This specimen consisted of PBMCs, obtained before TCRalphabeta/CD19-depleted stem cell transplant. The receptor source for this set is a boy younger than two with Wiskott-Aldrich syndrome, due to receive a stem cell transplant. CDR3s include the opening cysteine and the closing phenylalanine or tryptophan. A D gene is named only where the DNA matches it firmly. The size entry is marked missing in some rows and otherwise reads once, few, many or a size class.

V: TRBV24-1
length: 10
J: TRBJ2-5
size: NA
D: NA
DNA: TGTGCCACCATGGGTAAATCCCAGTACTTC
CDR3: CATMGKSQYF

V: TRBV19
length: 15
J: TRBJ2-4
size: once
D: NA
DNA: TGTGCCAGTAGTCCCTGGGACCAGGGAAGAAACATTCAGTACTTC
CDR3: CASSPWDQGRNIQYF

V: TRBV27
length: 15
J: TRBJ2-3
size: few
D: NA
DNA: TGTGCCAGCAGTTCAACCGGGCCCTCCACAGATACGCAGTATTTT
CDR3: CASSSTGPSTDTQYF

V: TRBV28
length: 15
J: TRBJ2-2
size: few
D: TRBD2
DNA: TGTGCCAGCAGTCCTAGCGGGAGGGGCACCGGGGAGCTGTTTTTT
CDR3: CASSPSGRGTGELFF

V: TRBV7-8
length: 14
J: TRBJ2-7
size: NA
D: NA
DNA: TGTGCCAGCAGCCCCACCCACTGGGGCCACGAGCAGTACTTC
CDR3: CASSPTHWGHEQYF

V: TRBV30
length: 14
J: TRBJ1-5
size: NA
D: NA
DNA: TGTGCCTGGAGTCCCGACAGTCCAGGTCAGCCCCAGCATTTT
CDR3: CAWSPDSPGQPQHF

V: TRBV3-1
length: 15
J: TRBJ1-4
size: NA
D: NA
DNA: TGTGCCAGCAGCCCCCGGGACGGCCTAAATGAAAAACTGTTTTTT
CDR3: CASSPRDGLNEKLFF

V: TRBV29-1
length: 15
J: TRBJ2-7
size: NA
D: TRBD2
DNA: TGCAGCGTCCGGGGACTAGCGGGAGTAGGAGACGAGCAGTACTTC
CDR3: CSVRGLAGVGDEQYF

V: TRBV7-9
length: 17
J: TRBJ2-5
size: NA
D: TRBD2
DNA: TGTGCCAGCAGCTTAGGCCGACTAGCGGGTGGTCAAGAGACCCAGTACTTC
CDR3: CASSLGRLAGGQETQYF

V: TRBV5-1
length: 15
J: TRBJ2-1
size: few
D: NA
DNA: TGCGCCAGCAGCTTTCAGCGGGCCCCCTACAATGAGCAGTTCTTC
CDR3: CASSFQRAPYNEQFF

V: TRBV7-9
length: 15
J: TRBJ2-7
size: NA
D: NA
DNA: TGTGCCAGCAGTGCGGTGGGGCGAAGCTCCTACGAGCAGTACTTC
CDR3: CASSAVGRSSYEQYF

V: TRBV5-1
length: 11
J: TRBJ1-2
size: NA
D: NA
DNA: TGCGCCAGCAGCGGCCTCTATGGCTACACCTTC
CDR3: CASSGLYGYTF

V: TRBV6-2/TRBV6-3
length: 11
J: TRBJ2-7
size: NA
D: NA
DNA: TGTGCCAGCCGGGGCCTCTACGAGCAGTACTTC
CDR3: CASRGLYEQYF

V: TRBV29-1
length: 13
J: TRBJ1-1
size: few
D: TRBD1
DNA: TGCAGCGTTCTAACAGGGGCGAACACTGAAGCTTTCTTT
CDR3: CSVLTGANTEAFF

V: TRBV7-9
length: 12
J: TRBJ2-1
size: few
D: NA
DNA: TGTGCCAGCAGCTTTGTCGAGGGACACTTGATCTTC
CDR3: CASSFVEGHLIF

V: TRBV20-1
length: 13
J: TRBJ1-4
size: NA
D: NA
DNA: TGCAGTGCTGTCACCGGGCCCAATGAAAAACTGTTTTTT
CDR3: CSAVTGPNEKLFF

V: TRBV2
length: 14
J: TRBJ2-1
size: few
D: NA
DNA: TGTGCCAGCAGCGTGGAGGGTTCTTGGGGTGAGCAGTTCTTC
CDR3: CASSVEGSWGEQFF

V: TRBV7-9
length: 15
J: TRBJ2-1
size: NA
D: TRBD2
DNA: TGTGCCAGCAGCGATCTGGGGGGGGCCTACAATGAGCAGTTCTTC
CDR3: CASSDLGGAYNEQFF

V: TRBV10-3
length: 14
J: TRBJ2-2
size: NA
D: NA
DNA: TGTGCCATCAGTGAAATGAGCGGAGCGTGGGAGCTGTTTTTT
CDR3: CAISEMSGAWELFF

V: TRBV7-9
length: 16
J: TRBJ2-5
size: NA
D: NA
DNA: TGTGCCAGCAGCTTAGCGTCCGGGGGCTGGCAAGAGACCCAGTACTTC
CDR3: CASSLASGGWQETQYF

V: TRBV5-1
length: 15
J: TRBJ2-5
size: NA
D: TRBD2
DNA: TGCGCCAGCAGTCTCGCCGGGACTAGCGGAGAGACCCAGTACTTC
CDR3: CASSLAGTSGETQYF

V: TRBV28
length: 12
J: TRBJ2-1
size: few
D: NA
DNA: TGTGCCAGCAGTTTAGGGCAGGGGGAGCAGTTCTTC
CDR3: CASSLGQGEQFF

V: TRBV20-1
length: 14
J: TRBJ2-7
size: few
D: NA
DNA: TGCAGTGCTAGAGACCTCGGGAAGGCGGGAGAGCAGTACTTC
CDR3: CSARDLGKAGEQYF

V: TRBV9
length: 14
J: TRBJ2-7
size: NA
D: TRBD2
DNA: TGTGCCAGCAGCGTATCGGGAGGGCCCTACGAGCAGTACTTC
CDR3: CASSVSGGPYEQYF

V: TRBV5-1
length: 17
J: TRBJ2-1
size: few
D: TRBD2
DNA: TGCGCCAGCAGCAGGTGGTCCGGACTAGCGGAGGGGAATGAGCAGTTCTTC
CDR3: CASSRWSGLAEGNEQFF

V: TRBV5-1
length: 15
J: TRBJ2-1
size: few
D: NA
DNA: TGCGCCAGCAGCCTCCGGGACACCTTATACAATGAGCAGTTCTTC
CDR3: CASSLRDTLYNEQFF

V: TRBV6-2/TRBV6-3
length: 12
J: TRBJ2-1
size: NA
D: NA
DNA: TGTGCCAGCAGCCCGCGTCGGGATGAGCAGTTCTTC
CDR3: CASSPRRDEQFF

V: TRBV29-1
length: 17
J: TRBJ2-1
size: few
D: NA
DNA: TGCAGCGTTGAAGATTGGGGAGCGAGAGAGGCCTACAATGAGCAGTTCTTC
CDR3: CSVEDWGAREAYNEQFF

V: TRBV18
length: 17
J: TRBJ2-1
size: NA
D: TRBD2
DNA: TGTGCCAGCTCGCGAATGCTAGCGGGAGACAACTACAATGAGCAGTTCTTC
CDR3: CASSRMLAGDNYNEQFF

V: TRBV5-1
length: 16
J: TRBJ2-3
size: few
D: TRBD2
DNA: TGCGCCAGCAGCTTGTCATCCAGCGGGAGGCGAGATACGCAGTATTTT
CDR3: CASSLSSSGRRDTQYF

V: TRBV5-1
length: 16
J: TRBJ2-1
size: NA
D: TRBD2
DNA: TGCGCCAGCAGCTTGGCAGGGAGCGGGAAATACAATGAGCAGTTCTTC
CDR3: CASSLAGSGKYNEQFF

V: TRBV20-1
length: 16
J: TRBJ2-1
size: few
D: NA
DNA: TGCAGTGCTAGAGTGCCCGCGGGACTTCGAAACAATGAGCAGTTCTTC
CDR3: CSARVPAGLRNNEQFF

V: TRBV18
length: 16
J: TRBJ1-1
size: few
D: NA
DNA: TGTGCCAGCTCACCACTAGATTGGGGGAAGGCCACTGAAGCTTTCTTT
CDR3: CASSPLDWGKATEAFF

V: TRBV12-3/TRBV12-4
length: 13
J: TRBJ1-2
size: NA
D: NA
DNA: TGTGCCAGCAGGGGAGACGGTCTCTATGGCTACACCTTC
CDR3: CASRGDGLYGYTF

V: TRBV5-1
length: 13
J: TRBJ1-1
size: NA
D: TRBD1
DNA: TGCGCCAGCAGCGCCCGACAGGGCGGTGAAGCTTTCTTT
CDR3: CASSARQGGEAFF

V: TRBV20-1
length: 16
J: TRBJ1-6
size: NA
D: NA
DNA: TGCAGTGCTAGATCCCCATCGGGGCGGAGGGATTCACCCCTCCACTTT
CDR3: CSARSPSGRRDSPLHF

V: TRBV5-1
length: 13
J: TRBJ2-5
size: few
D: NA
DNA: TGCGCCAGCAGCTTTTCAGGGGAGATGACCCAGTACTTC
CDR3: CASSFSGEMTQYF

V: TRBV4-2
length: 14
J: TRBJ2-1
size: NA
D: TRBD2
DNA: TGTGCCAGCAGCCAACTAGCGGAGGGGAATGAGCAGTTCTTC
CDR3: CASSQLAEGNEQFF

V: TRBV20-1
length: 15
J: TRBJ2-5
size: NA
D: TRBD2
DNA: TGCAGTGCTAGAGTAGCCAGCGGGGGCCAAGAGACCCAGTACTTC
CDR3: CSARVASGGQETQYF

V: TRBV27
length: 14
J: TRBJ2-1
size: NA
D: NA
DNA: TGTGCCAGCAGTTTCCGCAGGGGACTCAATGAGCAGTTCTTC
CDR3: CASSFRRGLNEQFF

V: TRBV20-1
length: 17
J: TRBJ2-7
size: few
D: TRBD2
DNA: TGCAGTGCTATGACTAGCGGGAGAATCGTTCTTGACTACGAGCAGTACTTC
CDR3: CSAMTSGRIVLDYEQYF

V: TRBV12-3/TRBV12-4
length: 14
J: TRBJ1-2
size: NA
D: NA
DNA: TGTGCCAGCAGTTTAGGCCCAGGGTGGTATGGCTACACCTTC
CDR3: CASSLGPGWYGYTF

V: TRBV12-3/TRBV12-4
length: 15
J: TRBJ2-4
size: NA
D: TRBD2
DNA: TGTGCCAGCAGTTTACTAGCGGGTCCCAAAAACATTCAGTACTTC
CDR3: CASSLLAGPKNIQYF

V: TRBV11-2
length: 17
J: TRBJ2-2
size: few
D: TRBD2
DNA: TGTGCCAGCAGCTTAAGACTAGCGGGAAGATACACCGGGGAGCTGTTTTTT
CDR3: CASSLRLAGRYTGELFF

V: TRBV5-1
length: 15
J: TRBJ2-3
size: few
D: TRBD2
DNA: TGCGCCAGCGGACCACTAGCGGGGGGCACAGATACGCAGTATTTT
CDR3: CASGPLAGGTDTQYF

V: TRBV2
length: 15
J: TRBJ1-2
size: few
D: TRBD1
DNA: TGTGCCAGCACCCGGGACAGGGGAGAAAACTATGGCTACACCTTC
CDR3: CASTRDRGENYGYTF

V: TRBV5-1
length: 14
J: TRBJ1-4
size: few
D: NA
DNA: TGCGCCAGCAGCTTGGGTCCAACTAATGAAAAACTGTTTTTT
CDR3: CASSLGPTNEKLFF

V: TRBV6-1
length: 15
J: TRBJ2-3
size: NA
D: NA
DNA: TGTTCCAGCAGCCGCTCCCCTGGGGGCACAGATACGCAGTATTTT
CDR3: CSSSRSPGGTDTQYF

V: TRBV6-1
length: 14
J: TRBJ1-5
size: few
D: TRBD1
DNA: TGTGCCAGCAGCGGACAGGTTGGAAATCAGCCCCAGCATTTT
CDR3: CASSGQVGNQPQHF

V: TRBV9
length: 16
J: TRBJ2-5
size: NA
D: TRBD2
DNA: TGTGCCAGCAGCCCAGAGCGGACTAGCGGGAAAGAGACCCAGTACTTC
CDR3: CASSPERTSGKETQYF

V: TRBV12-3/TRBV12-4
length: 14
J: TRBJ2-7
size: NA
D: NA
DNA: TGTGCCAGCAGTTTTTCTGGCGTACCCTACGAGCAGTACTTC
CDR3: CASSFSGVPYEQYF

V: TRBV20-1
length: 12
J: TRBJ2-1
size: NA
D: NA
DNA: TGCAGTGCCTGGGACTTGTACAATGAGCAGTTCTTC
CDR3: CSAWDLYNEQFF

V: TRBV18
length: 14
J: TRBJ1-1
size: few
D: TRBD1
DNA: TGTGCCAGCTCACCCGGACAGGGTATCACTGAAGCTTTCTTT
CDR3: CASSPGQGITEAFF

V: TRBV5-1
length: 14
J: TRBJ1-2
size: NA
D: NA
DNA: TGCGCCAGCAGCTTAGTGCAGGGTTTCTATGGCTACACCTTC
CDR3: CASSLVQGFYGYTF

V: TRBV12-3/TRBV12-4
length: 15
J: TRBJ1-1
size: NA
D: NA
DNA: TGTGCCAGCAGTCCAAGACAGCTCATGAACACTGAAGCTTTCTTT
CDR3: CASSPRQLMNTEAFF